What follows are 15 T cell receptor beta chains derived from one specimen sequenced in a study of patients and donors after allogeneic stem cell transplantation. TCRdb re-analysed the RT-PCR reads in MiXCR, keeping a single row per CDR3 protein. The sample consists of about 960,000 distinct CDR3 sequences, about a sixth of them appearing once. Sequencing used blood, either unsorted or a sorted T cell fraction (not recorded which). The receptors come from a human donor who was either an allogeneic HSCT recipient or a stem cell or donor lymphocyte infusion donor (not recorded which). It is not recorded whose cells these are; they may come from a transplant donor.

There are a few counts of this clonotype. The genes are TRBV10-3 and TRBJ2-2; 8 bases are shared with TRBD2. CDR1 and CDR2 from the germline V gene are ENHRY and SYGVKD. V shed 10 bases, J shed 0 bases, and the junction held 7 bases outside the gene matches. CDR3 length: 15 amino acids. CDR3 sequence: CASTISGTNTGELFF. In DNA, the CDR3 is TGTGCCAGCACCATTAGCGGGACGAACACCGGGGAGCTGTTTTTT.

Only a few counts were recorded for this clonotype. The J gene is TRBJ1-6, the V gene TRBV7-2; 8 bases fit TRBD1. The CDR3 is made up of 14 amino acids. Germline CDR1 and CDR2: SGHTA and FQGNSA. V was pared by 5 bases and J by 10 bases, with 7 bases of the junction left unmatched. The chain's CDR3 is CASSPGTGGSPLHF. The CDR3 nucleotides read TGTGCCAGCAGCCCCGGGACAGGAGGATCACCCCTCCACTTT.

This clonotype was observed a handful of times. The V gene is TRBV4-1, the J gene TRBJ1-1; D may be TRBD1 (5 bases). Trimming left V 6 bases short and J 2 bases short, with 19 bases between. Germline-derived CDR1 and CDR2 are MGHRA and YSYEKL. The CDR3 totals 16 residues. CDR3: CASSRFPGGFNTEAFF. CDR3 bases: TGCGCCAGCAGTCGTTTCCCCGGGGGATTCAACACTGAAGCTTTCTTT.

The J gene is TRBJ2-1, the V gene TRBV4-1, with 7 bases that match TRBD1. J gave up 1 base and V 5 bases, and 11 bases lay outside the gene matches. The CDR3 totals 17 residues. Germline V gene lookup returns CDR1 MGHRA and CDR2 YSYEKL. The CDR3: CASSSWGQTISYNEQFF. The CDR3 region has the DNA TGCGCCAGCAGCTCCTGGGGACAGACCATATCCTACAATGAGCAGTTCTTC.

The chain is built from TRBV7-2 and TRBJ1-2, with 7 bases aligning to TRBD1. The CDR3 covers 13 residues. The V gene end was trimmed by 5 bases and the J gene end by 6 bases; junction bases not matched to a gene: 6. Germline V gene lookup returns CDR1 SGHTA and CDR2 FQGNSA. The CDR3 reads CASSPTGTHGYTF. The CDR3 nucleotides are TGTGCCAGCAGCCCGACAGGGACACATGGCTACACCTTC.

This clonotype was observed a few times. The rearrangement links TRBV6-1 to TRBJ2-2; TRBD1 matches 7 bases. CDR3 size: 16 residues. Germline CDR1 is MNHNS and CDR2 is SASEGT. With V trimmed by 5 bases and J by 6 bases, 12 bases remained unmatched. CDR3: CASSRAGGRNAGELFF. Written as DNA, the CDR3 is TGTGCCAGCAGTCGCGCAGGGGGTCGTAACGCCGGGGAGCTGTTTTTT.

This clonotype has ten or more counts. The V and J genes are TRBV12-3 or TRBV12-4 and TRBJ2-1; 8 bases line up with TRBD2. V shed 6 bases and J 2 bases; nucleotides not matched to a gene: 6. The CDR3 contains 15 residues. The CDR3 loop is CASSPSGSPYNEQFF. DNA of the CDR3: TGTGCCAGCAGCCCGAGCGGGAGCCCCTACAATGAGCAGTTCTTC.

This chain uses TRBV19 with TRBJ1-2; tentatively, D is TRBD1 (5 bases). V gave up 3 bases and J gave up 2 bases, with 16 bases separating them. The CDR3 consists of 16 residues. The germline gives CDR1 LNHDA, CDR2 SQIVND (reference sequence). The CDR3 here is CASSIRAQGSNYGYTF. The CDR3 bases are TGTGCCAGTAGTATTCGTGCCCAGGGATCCAACTATGGCTACACCTTC.

The table lists this clonotype with a few counts. V gene TRBV3-1 combines with J gene TRBJ2-1; perhaps TRBD2 as D (7 bases). The CDR3 is made up of 16 amino acids. V gave up 0 bases and J gave up 16 bases, with 25 bases separating them. Germline CDR1 LGHDT, CDR2 YNNKEL (reference sequence). The CDR3 here is CASSQESIGTGGSPFF. In DNA form, the CDR3 reads TGTGCCAGCAGCCAAGAGTCCATCGGGACGGGGGGCTCCCCCTTCTTC.

This rearrangement joins TRBV4-1 to TRBJ2-3; D not certain. CDR1 and CDR2 from the germline V gene are MGHRA and YSYEKL. The CDR3 spans 12 residues. V was shortened by 1 base and J by 5 bases, with 4 bases between the two germline ends. CDR3 sequence reads: CASSQAVDTQYF. The CDR3 DNA sequence: TGCGCCAGCAGCCAAGCAGTAGATACGCAGTATTTT.

This clonotype has a handful of counts. This chain uses TRBV10-3 with TRBJ1-2; TRBD1 might be the D (5 bases). The CDR3 contains 14 residues. Germline CDR1 and CDR2: ENHRY and SYGVKD. V dropped 1 base and J dropped 7 bases, with 13 bases sitting between them. CDR3 amino acids: CAISELGERGGYTF. In DNA, the CDR3 is TGTGCCATCAGTGAGTTGGGGGAGCGAGGTGGCTACACCTTC.

The chain combines TRBV21-1 with TRBJ2-7; TRBD2 is taken as the D call from the table, unchecked against the DNA. TRBV21-1 represents a pseudogene. CDR3 length equals 13 residues. The CDR3 reads CASIGIAGCEQYF. CDR3 bases: TGTGCCAGCATTGGAATAGCGGGCTGCGAGCAGTACTTC.

This clonotype was recorded at least ten times. The chain is built from TRBV5-8 and TRBJ1-5, with D possibly matching TRBD1 (5 bases). The CDR3 runs to 15 residues. CDR1 SGHTS and CDR2 YDEGEE come from the germline V gene. With 4 bases removed from V and 2 bases from J, the gap between germline ends came to 13 bases. CDR3 nucleotides: TGTGCCAGCAGCGGGGGAGGAGGTGGCAATCAGCCCCAGCATTTT. This codes for CASSGGGGGNQPQHF.

V usage is TRBV9 and J usage is TRBJ2-6, with TRBD1 identical over 8 bases. V dropped 4 bases and J dropped 0; count of bases not matched to a gene: 9. The CDR3 runs to 18 residues. The germline V gene has CDR1 SGDLS and CDR2 YYNGEE. The CDR3 DNA reads TGTGCCAGCAGCAGAAGGACAGGGAAGGGCTCTGGGGCCAACGTCCTGACTTTC. This codes for CASSRRTGKGSGANVLTF.

The rearrangement joins TRBV11-1 to TRBJ1-1; D unresolved. CDR3 size: 14 residues. Germline assignment: CDR1 SGHAT and CDR2 FQDESV (reference sequence). Between the trimmed V and J ends, which lost 0 bases and 10 bases, there was a span of 15 bases. CDR3 DNA: TGTGCCAGCAGCTTAGCGACGGGGTTCAGAGGAGCTTTCTTT. Protein: CASSLATGFRGAFF.